These 20 T cell receptor beta chains came from one sample sequenced in a study of blood T cell repertoires in COVID-19 (dated by TCRdb to 2020 to 2021). Library prep was done by the immunoSEQ multiplex PCR assay. Sourced from immuneACCESS, this table was stored by TCRdb with only in-frame sequences that have V and J called. A share of the clones is absent; for the studies checked, an unresolved V gene accounts for under half, and the remainder has no known explanation. The sample yields 70,000 to 100,000 clones; approximately 90% were counted once. The ten most abundant clones make up 4.5% to 5.5% of the sample. Sample: peripheral blood. The receptor source for this set is an elderly woman with active COVID-19.

The J gene is TRBJ1-4, the V gene TRBV5-6, with 7 bases aligning to TRBD1. V gave up 4 bases and J gave up 1 base; unmatched junction bases: 7. This CDR3 comprises 16 residues. The germline CDR1 and CDR2 sequences are SGHDT and YYEEEE. The CDR3 region has the DNA TGTGCCAGCAGCCCGGGACAGCTCTTAACTAATGAAAAACTGTTTTTT. This translates into CASSPGQLLTNEKLFF.

J is TRBJ2-5 and V is TRBV19; tentatively, D is TRBD2 (5 bases). Germline CDR1 and CDR2: LNHDA and SQIVND (reference sequence). The germline V and J ends were trimmed by 5 bases and 2 bases, with 9 bases remaining between them. This CDR3 spans 13 amino acids. For the CDR3, the DNA is TGTGCCAGTAGTCCGGACTTGCAAGAGACCCAGTACTTC. This codes for CASSPDLQETQYF.

The rearrangement joins TRBV7-3 to TRBJ2-1, with 13 bases matching TRBD2. The CDR3 is made up of 15 amino acids. V trimming: 5 bases; J trimming: 7 bases; junction bases outside the gene matches: 5. Per the germline V gene, CDR1 is SGHTA and CDR2 is FQGTGA. In DNA form, the CDR3 reads TGTGCCAGCAGCACGGGACTAGCGGGATTGAATGAGCAGTTCTTC. This codes for CASSTGLAGLNEQFF.

This clone was observed once. The V and J genes are TRBV19 and TRBJ2-7, with D possibly being TRBD1 (5 bases). This CDR3 has 15 residues. Germline CDR1 reads LNHDA; CDR2 reads SQIVND (reference sequence). V lost 4 bases and J 4 bases, leaving 17 bases between the germline ends. CDR3 loop: CASSRGGRSDYEQYF. In DNA, the CDR3 is TGTGCCAGTAGTAGGGGCGGCAGATCCGATTACGAGCAGTACTTC.

The V and J genes are TRBV28 and TRBJ1-1, with 7 nucleotides matching TRBD1. The germline CDR1 and CDR2 sequences are MDHEN and SYDVKM. The V segment lost 3 bases and the J segment 5 bases; nucleotides outside the gene matches: 6. This CDR3 has 14 residues. The CDR3 DNA reads TGTGCCAGCAGTTTGAGGGGGCGCCTAACTGAAGCTTTCTTT. Its protein is CASSLRGRLTEAFF.

The genes are TRBV14 and TRBJ2-3, with 7 bases fitting TRBD2. Per the germline V gene, CDR1 is SGHDN and CDR2 is FVKESK. This CDR3 spans 16 amino acids. J was trimmed by 5 bases and V by 1 base; bases with no gene match: 9. CDR3 sequence: CASSQGRIAGVDTQYF. The CDR3 bases are TGTGCCAGCAGCCAAGGAAGGATAGCGGGTGTAGATACGCAGTATTTT. Looking up the rest from reference TRBV14 and TRBJ2-3 gives the full variable domain: EAGVTQFPSHSVIEKGQTVTLRCDPISGHDNLYWYRRVMGKEIKFLLHFVKESKQDESGMPNNRFLAERTGGTYSTLKVQPAELEDSGVYFCASSQGRIAGVDTQYFGPGTRLTVL.

The chain has TRBV2 and TRBJ2-3, with 7 bases that match TRBD2. The CDR3 covers 14 residues. Per germline, CDR1 SNHLY and CDR2 FYNNEI. The ends lost 8 bases at V and 1 base at J; junction bases unmatched: 6. Here the CDR3 DNA reads TGTGCCAGCTCTTGGGGAGGGCGCACAGATACGCAGTATTTT. This gives the protein CASSWGGRTDTQYF. The complete variable domain, with remaining parts taken from reference TRBV2 and TRBJ2-3, reads EPEVTQTPSHQVTQMGQEVILRCVPISNHLYFYWYRQILGQKVEFLVSFYNNEISEKSEIFDDQFSVERPDGSNFTLKIRSTKLEDSAMYFCASSWGGRTDTQYFGPGTRLTVL.

The chain links TRBV10-3 to TRBJ2-7, with 15 bases that match TRBD2. This CDR3 has 15 amino acids. V lost 6 bases to trimming and J lost 3 bases; unmatched junction nucleotides: 3. Germline CDR1 reads ENHRY; CDR2 reads SYGVKD. The CDR3 DNA reads as TGTGCCATCAGGGGGGGACTAGCGGGAGGCTACGAGCAGTACTTC. It codes for CAIRGGLAGGYEQYF.

The rearrangement joins TRBV19 to TRBJ2-1; 10 positions match TRBD1. The CDR3 is 13 residues long. V trimming: 8 bases; J trimming: 8 bases; junction bases outside the gene matches: 6. Germline V gene sequence: CDR1 LNHDA, CDR2 SQIVND (reference sequence). The CDR3 DNA reads TGTGCCAGTGGGACAGGGGACCGGCATGAGCAGTTCTTC. This gives the protein CASGTGDRHEQFF.

The gene calls are TRBV19 and TRBJ1-1; the D is unclear. Trimming removed 7 bases from V and 2 bases from J, with 11 bases in between. This CDR3 spans 13 amino acids. CDR1 and CDR2 (germline): LNHDA, SQIVND (reference sequence). CDR3 DNA sequence: TGTGCCAGTAACATACCCTTTAACACTGAAGCTTTCTTT. The encoded protein is CASNIPFNTEAFF.

The chain links TRBV6-5 to TRBJ1-4; TRBD1 aligns across 7 bases. The CDR3 length is 15 residues. Germline V gene data show CDR1 as MNHEY and CDR2 as SVGAGI. The junction had 7 bases not matched to a gene; V was cut back by 5 bases and J by 4 bases. The CDR3 spells CASSPRDSHNEKLFF. The DNA of the CDR3 is TGTGCCAGCAGTCCAAGGGACAGCCATAATGAAAAACTGTTTTTT.

The rearrangement uses TRBV18 and TRBJ2-3; 11 bases fit TRBD2. V lost 5 bases and J lost 8; bases outside the gene matches: 9. The CDR3 totals 15 residues. Germline V gives CDR1 KGHSH, CDR2 LQKENI. The DNA of the CDR3 is TGTGCCAGCTCAACCGGGACTAGCGGTACGGGTACGCAGTATTTT. Protein product: CASSTGTSGTGTQYF.

This clone was recorded once. The chain employs TRBV10-3 and TRBJ2-7; D is ambiguous. Trimming stripped 8 bases from V and 1 base from J, with 9 bases between. The length of the CDR3 is 12 residues. The germline CDR1 and CDR2 sequences are ENHRY and SYGVKD. DNA of the CDR3: TGTGCCATCGGAGCAGCATCCTACGAGCAGTACTTC. It specifies CAIGAASYEQYF.

This clone was seen a few times. The chain links TRBV5-1 to TRBJ1-6, with a weak D call TRBD1 (5 bases). CDR3 length equals 13 residues. Trimming pared 3 bases from V and 13 bases from J, leaving 14 bases between. Germline V gene lookup returns CDR1 SGHRS and CDR2 YFSETQ. The CDR3 loop is CASSYDSGTPLHF. The CDR3 DNA follows: TGCGCCAGCAGCTATGACAGTGGGACTCCCCTCCACTTT.

The V gene is TRBV7-2, the J gene TRBJ2-5, with 8 bases that match TRBD1. The germline CDR1 and CDR2 sequences are SGHTA and FQGNSA. The CDR3 sequence is 17 residues long. J gave up 4 bases and V 2 bases, and 12 bases lay outside the gene matches. In DNA form, the CDR3 reads TGTGCCAGCAGCTTAATGGGGACAGGTTTTTTGGGAGAGACCCAGTACTTC. This translates into CASSLMGTGFLGETQYF.

The V and J genes are TRBV19 and TRBJ1-2, with a tentative D call TRBD1 (6 bases). Trimming cost V 4 bases and J 4 bases, with 13 bases left between them. The CDR3 length is 14 residues. Germline values: CDR1 LNHDA, CDR2 SQIVND (reference sequence). This CDR3 reads CASSTGTPGYGYTF. In DNA form, the CDR3 reads TGTGCCAGTAGTACAGGGACACCTGGCTATGGCTACACCTTC.

This clone was counted only a few times. The chain has TRBV5-1 and TRBJ1-2; 8 bases align to TRBD1. Germline loops: CDR1 SGHRS, CDR2 YFSETQ. CDR3 size: 13 residues. V dropped 3 bases and J dropped 8; count of bases not matched to a gene: 6. The CDR3 DNA reads as TGCGCCAGCAGCTGGGCTGGACAGGGCGGCTACACCTTC. Protein: CASSWAGQGGYTF.

The DNA for the CDR3 is TGTGCCAGCAGCTGGGCTGCGGCGGGAGGCACAGATACGCAGTATTTT. It encodes CASSWAAAGGTDTQYF. V gene TRBV7-2 combines with J gene TRBJ2-3; 7 positions match TRBD2. With V trimmed by 4 bases and J by 1 base, 8 bases remained unmatched. Germline V gives CDR1 SGHTA, CDR2 FQGNSA. The CDR3 is 16 amino acids.

The rearrangement uses TRBV4-3 and TRBJ2-7; TRBD1 aligns across 7 bases. With V trimmed by 0 bases and J by 5 bases, 10 bases remained unmatched. This CDR3 has 16 residues. Germline CDR1 and CDR2: LGHNA and YSLEER. The CDR3 bases are TGCGCCAGCAGCCAAGATGTCCCAGGGGGTTTTGACGAGCAGTACTTC. Amino acid sequence: CASSQDVPGGFDEQYF.

This chain's CDR3 is CASSLHVDISTGELFF. In DNA, the CDR3 is TGTGCCAGCAGCCTGCATGTGGACATCTCCACCGGGGAGCTGTTTTTT. V is TRBV7-2 and J is TRBJ2-2; possible D gene TRBD1, 5 bases. This CDR3 region has 16 residues. Trimming pared 5 bases from V and 4 bases from J, leaving 17 bases between. The V gene's germline CDR1 is SGHTA and CDR2 FQGNSA. Full variable domain (rest looked up from reference TRBV7-2 and TRBJ2-2): GAGVSQSPSNKVTEKGKDVELRCDPISGHTALYWYRQSLGQGLEFLIYFQGNSAPDKSGLPSDRFSAERTGGSVSTLTIQRTQQEDSAVYLCASSLHVDISTGELFFGEGSRLTVL.